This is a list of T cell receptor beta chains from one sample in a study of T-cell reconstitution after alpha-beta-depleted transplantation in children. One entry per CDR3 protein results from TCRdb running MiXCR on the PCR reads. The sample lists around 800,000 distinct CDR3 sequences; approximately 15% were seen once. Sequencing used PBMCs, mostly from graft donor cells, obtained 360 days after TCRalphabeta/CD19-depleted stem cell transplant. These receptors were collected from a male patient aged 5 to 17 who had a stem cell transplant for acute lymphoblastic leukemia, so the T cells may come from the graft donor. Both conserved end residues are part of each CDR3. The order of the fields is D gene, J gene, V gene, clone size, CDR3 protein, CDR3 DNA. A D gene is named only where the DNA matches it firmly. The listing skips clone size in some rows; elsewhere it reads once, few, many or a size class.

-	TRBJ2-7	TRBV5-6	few	CASSFFQGGYYEQYF	TGTGCCAGCAGCTTTTTTCAGGGGGGATACTACGAGCAGTACTTC
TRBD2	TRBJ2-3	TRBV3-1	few	CASSAKASGGTDTQYF	TGTGCCAGCAGCGCTAAGGCTAGCGGCGGAACAGATACGCAGTATTTT
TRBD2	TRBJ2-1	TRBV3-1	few	CASSQVGGSSYNEQFF	TGTGCCAGCAGCCAAGTAGGCGGGAGCTCCTACAATGAGCAGTTCTTC
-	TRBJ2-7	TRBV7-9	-	CASSLSPGRLTYEQYF	TGTGCCAGCAGCCTATCCCCTGGACGGCTTACCTACGAGCAGTACTTC
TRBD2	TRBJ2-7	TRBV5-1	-	CASSLGGGNDYEQYF	TGCGCCAGCAGCTTGGGGGGGGGAAATGACTACGAGCAGTACTTC
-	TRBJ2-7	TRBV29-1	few	CSATRQGQSYEQYF	TGCAGCGCTACCCGGCAGGGCCAGTCCTACGAGCAGTACTTC
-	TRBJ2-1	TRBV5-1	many	CASSLIGTRNYNEQFF	TGCGCCAGCAGCTTGATAGGGACCAGAAATTACAATGAGCAGTTCTTC
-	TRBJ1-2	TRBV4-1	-	CASSQVGRQGGYTF	TGCGCCAGCAGCCAAGTCGGAAGGCAGGGTGGCTACACCTTC
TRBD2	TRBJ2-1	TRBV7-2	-	CASSTRTSGRAHEQFF	TGTGCCAGCAGCACCCGAACTAGCGGGAGGGCCCATGAGCAGTTCTTC
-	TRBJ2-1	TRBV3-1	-	CASSQEVLARPTNEQFF	TGTGCCAGCAGCCAAGAGGTTTTAGCCCGGCCGACGAATGAGCAGTTCTTC
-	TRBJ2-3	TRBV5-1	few	CASSLARVTDTQYF	TGCGCCAGCAGCTTGGCTAGAGTCACAGATACGCAGTATTTT
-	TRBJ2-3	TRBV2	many	CASSWFASSTDTQYF	TGTGCCAGCAGTTGGTTTGCCTCTAGCACAGATACGCAGTATTTT
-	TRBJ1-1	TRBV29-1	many	CSVGGSAFF	TGCAGCGTAGGAGGTTCAGCTTTCTTT
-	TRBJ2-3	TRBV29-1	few	CSVYPSGETDRTDTQYF	TGCAGCGTCTACCCGAGCGGAGAAACCGACCGCACAGATACGCAGTATTTT
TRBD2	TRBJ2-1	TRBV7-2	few	CASSLGFGGVGQFF	TGTGCCAGCAGCTTAGGGTTTGGGGGGGTAGGTCAGTTCTTC
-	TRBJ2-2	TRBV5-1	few	CASSLVIGILTGELFF	TGCGCCAGCAGCTTGGTAATCGGGATCCTCACCGGGGAGCTGTTTTTT
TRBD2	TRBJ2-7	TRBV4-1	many	CASSQDLSSGSYEQYF	TGCGCCAGCAGCCAAGATTTGTCTAGCGGGAGTTACGAGCAGTACTTC
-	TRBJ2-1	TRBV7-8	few	CASSLAPLGGIGNEQFF	TGTGCCAGCAGCTTAGCCCCACTAGGAGGGATTGGGAATGAGCAGTTCTTC
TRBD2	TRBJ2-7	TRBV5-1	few	CASRTGGGDEQYF	TGCGCCAGCCGGACGGGAGGAGGGGACGAGCAGTACTTC
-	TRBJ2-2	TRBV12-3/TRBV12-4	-	CASSHVPSRARVNTGELFF	TGTGCCAGCTCCCATGTCCCTAGTCGGGCCAGGGTCAACACCGGGGAGCTGTTTTTT